This TCR beta chain was identified during a study of blood T cell repertoires in COVID-19. Study in general: Donors in the United States, Italy and Spain gave samples during acute or convalescent COVID-19. PBMCs, B-cell-depleted T cells, or T cells provided the cDNA or gDNA that made up the material.

The CDR3 sequence is 18 residues long. CDR1 and CDR2 from the germline V gene are MNHEY and SVGEGT. V gave up 2 bases and J gave up 5 bases; unmatched junction bases: 14. The assay was immunoSEQ multiplex PCR, and TCRdb's table has in-frame clones only and misses some. In the table there are 50,000 to 60,000 clones, about 88% of which are singletons. Input material: peripheral blood. This TCR came from a human donor in a cohort sampled during active COVID-19. V usage is TRBV6-2 or TRBV6-3 and J usage is TRBJ1-1, with 10 bases matching TRBD1. The CDR3 reads CASSYETGQGISETEAFF. CDR3 bases: TGTGCCAGCAGTTACGAAACGGGACAGGGGATATCGGAGACTGAAGCTTTCTTT.